The 14 T cell receptor beta chains listed next were all sequenced from one sample in a study of shared clonotypes between healthy human individuals. Clones were read by immunoSEQ multiplex PCR, and TCRdb kept only the in-frame ones, dropping some. Here the sample spans roughly 410,000 clones, roughly 96% being singletons. Material: memory CD8+ T cells sorted from blood. The subset was: CD45RO+ cells pooled with CCR7-negative TemRA cells. These receptors originate from a man aged 25 to 40 in good health.

The chain couples TRBV11-2 to TRBJ2-3; tentatively, D is TRBD1 (5 bases). Trimming took 1 base from V and 1 from J, leaving 6 bases between them. The germline gives CDR1 SGHAT, CDR2 FQNNGV. This CDR3 has 14 amino acids. CDR3 bases: TGTGCCAGCAGCTTAGCCAGGGGCACAGATACGCAGTATTTT. Translated, it gives CASSLARGTDTQYF.

The genes are TRBV2 and TRBJ2-7; perhaps TRBD1 as D (7 bases). The V end was cut by 3 bases, the J end by 3 bases, with 15 bases between. Germline loops: CDR1 SNHLY, CDR2 FYNNEI. The CDR3 is 15 amino acids. The CDR3 bases are TGTGCCAGCAGTGAGGGGCAGGGGGGATTCTACGAGCAGTACTTC. Its translation: CASSEGQGGFYEQYF.

The chain recombines TRBV19 with TRBJ2-7; D may be TRBD2 (6 bases). The CDR3 extends over 15 amino acids. Germline V gene sequence: CDR1 LNHDA, CDR2 SQIVND (reference sequence). The ends were cut back, 3 bases at V and 2 bases at J, with 14 bases in the middle. The chain's CDR3 is CASSICRRDPYEQYF. For the CDR3, the DNA is TGTGCCAGTAGTATTTGTCGGCGGGACCCCTACGAGCAGTACTTC.

The chain joins TRBV5-4 to TRBJ2-7; D might be TRBD2 (6 bases). The germline V gene encodes CDR1 SGHNT and CDR2 YYREEE (reference sequence). This CDR3 has 16 amino acids. Trimming pared 0 bases from V and 2 bases from J, leaving 15 bases between. The CDR3 bases are TGTGCCAGCAGCTTGGGGGCCGGCGGGGCAACCTACGAGCAGTACTTC. It is translated as CASSLGAGGATYEQYF.

The chain links TRBV5-6 to TRBJ2-1; maybe TRBD2 (5 bases). V was shortened by 4 bases and J by 2 bases, with 13 bases between the two germline ends. Looked up from germline, CDR1 is SGHDT and CDR2 is YYEEEE. The CDR3 runs to 15 residues. As DNA, the CDR3 is TGTGCCAGCAGCCGGGAAGTGCCTCCCTACAATGAGCAGTTCTTC. It is translated as CASSREVPPYNEQFF.

This clone was counted only a few times. The rearrangement joins TRBV19 to TRBJ1-4; a weak D match, TRBD1 (6 bases). CDR1 and CDR2 (germline): LNHDA, SQIVND (reference sequence). V dropped 3 bases and J dropped 8 bases, with 19 bases sitting between them. The CDR3 contains 16 residues. CDR3 residues: CASSIWGRSSREKLFF. The CDR3 bases are TGTGCCAGTAGTATTTGGGGGCGCAGCTCGAGGGAAAAACTGTTTTTT.

The chain employs TRBV15 and TRBJ2-3; no definite D call. Germline values: CDR1 LNHNV, CDR2 YYDKDF (reference sequence). The germline V and J ends were trimmed by 0 bases and 0 bases, with 7 bases remaining between them. The CDR3 runs 15 residues. CDR3 in amino acids: CATSRDLVSTDTQYF. CDR3 DNA: TGTGCCACCAGCAGAGACTTGGTCAGCACAGATACGCAGTATTTT.

The chain is built from TRBV6-1 and TRBJ1-4; D gene ambiguous. Germline lookup yields CDR1 MNHNS and CDR2 SASEGT. The V and J ends lost 4 bases and 4 bases respectively, with 10 bases between them. This CDR3 is built from 14 residues. In nucleotides, the CDR3 is TGTGCCAGCAGTGTGGACCGTATTAATGAAAAACTGTTTTTT. Its protein is CASSVDRINEKLFF.

This clone was picked up one time. J is TRBJ2-3 and V is TRBV28; TRBD1 aligns across 11 bases. With V trimmed by 3 bases and J by 5 bases, 10 bases remained unmatched. The germline V gene encodes CDR1 MDHEN and CDR2 SYDVKM. There are 17 residues in the CDR3. The CDR3 is CASSFGRRDRGIDTQYF. The CDR3 nucleotides read TGTGCCAGCAGTTTCGGGAGGCGGGACAGGGGGATAGATACGCAGTATTTT.

The chain uses TRBV5-1 and TRBJ2-3; tentatively, D is TRBD2 (5 bases). The ends were cut back, 2 bases at V and 1 base at J, with 8 bases in the middle. CDR1 and CDR2 from the germline V gene are SGHRS and YFSETQ. The CDR3 consists of 14 residues. CDR3 nucleotide sequence: TGCGCCAGCAGCTTAGGTAGCGGCACAGATACGCAGTATTTT. It yields the protein CASSLGSGTDTQYF.

The chain employs TRBV7-8 and TRBJ2-1; D uncertain. Trimming took off 0 bases at V and 2 bases at J, with 2 bases between the two ends. The CDR3 contains 13 residues. CDR1 is SGHVS and CDR2 is FQNEAQ in the germline V gene. The CDR3: CASSLAAYNEQFF. DNA of the CDR3: TGTGCCAGCAGCTTAGCAGCCTACAATGAGCAGTTCTTC.

The chain combines TRBV28 with TRBJ2-4, with D tentatively TRBD2 (5 bases). The CDR3 is 15 amino acids. V lost 4 bases, J lost 0 bases, and 10 bases lay in between. Germline V gene lookup returns CDR1 MDHEN and CDR2 SYDVKM. The CDR3 sequence is CASSSRVLAKNIQYF. The CDR3 DNA follows: TGTGCCAGCAGTTCGCGGGTCCTAGCCAAAAACATTCAGTACTTC.

For the CDR3, the DNA is TGCGCCAGCGCCCCTTCGGGACTAGCAAACACCGGGGAGCTGTTTTTT. Protein product: CASAPSGLANTGELFF. V is TRBV5-1 and J is TRBJ2-2; TRBD2 aligns across 9 bases. Trimming cost V 7 bases and J 2 bases; bases outside gene matches: 9. The CDR3 is 16 residues long. The germline V gene encodes CDR1 SGHRS and CDR2 YFSETQ.

The rearrangement uses TRBV28 and TRBJ1-2; D not certain. The CDR3 has 13 amino acids. Trimming shortened V by 2 bases and J by 5 bases, and 9 bases separated the two germline ends. CDR1 and CDR2 from the germline V gene are MDHEN and SYDVKM. Here the CDR3 DNA reads TGTGCCAGCAGTTTAGTCAGACGATATGGCTACACCTTC. Its protein product is CASSLVRRYGYTF.